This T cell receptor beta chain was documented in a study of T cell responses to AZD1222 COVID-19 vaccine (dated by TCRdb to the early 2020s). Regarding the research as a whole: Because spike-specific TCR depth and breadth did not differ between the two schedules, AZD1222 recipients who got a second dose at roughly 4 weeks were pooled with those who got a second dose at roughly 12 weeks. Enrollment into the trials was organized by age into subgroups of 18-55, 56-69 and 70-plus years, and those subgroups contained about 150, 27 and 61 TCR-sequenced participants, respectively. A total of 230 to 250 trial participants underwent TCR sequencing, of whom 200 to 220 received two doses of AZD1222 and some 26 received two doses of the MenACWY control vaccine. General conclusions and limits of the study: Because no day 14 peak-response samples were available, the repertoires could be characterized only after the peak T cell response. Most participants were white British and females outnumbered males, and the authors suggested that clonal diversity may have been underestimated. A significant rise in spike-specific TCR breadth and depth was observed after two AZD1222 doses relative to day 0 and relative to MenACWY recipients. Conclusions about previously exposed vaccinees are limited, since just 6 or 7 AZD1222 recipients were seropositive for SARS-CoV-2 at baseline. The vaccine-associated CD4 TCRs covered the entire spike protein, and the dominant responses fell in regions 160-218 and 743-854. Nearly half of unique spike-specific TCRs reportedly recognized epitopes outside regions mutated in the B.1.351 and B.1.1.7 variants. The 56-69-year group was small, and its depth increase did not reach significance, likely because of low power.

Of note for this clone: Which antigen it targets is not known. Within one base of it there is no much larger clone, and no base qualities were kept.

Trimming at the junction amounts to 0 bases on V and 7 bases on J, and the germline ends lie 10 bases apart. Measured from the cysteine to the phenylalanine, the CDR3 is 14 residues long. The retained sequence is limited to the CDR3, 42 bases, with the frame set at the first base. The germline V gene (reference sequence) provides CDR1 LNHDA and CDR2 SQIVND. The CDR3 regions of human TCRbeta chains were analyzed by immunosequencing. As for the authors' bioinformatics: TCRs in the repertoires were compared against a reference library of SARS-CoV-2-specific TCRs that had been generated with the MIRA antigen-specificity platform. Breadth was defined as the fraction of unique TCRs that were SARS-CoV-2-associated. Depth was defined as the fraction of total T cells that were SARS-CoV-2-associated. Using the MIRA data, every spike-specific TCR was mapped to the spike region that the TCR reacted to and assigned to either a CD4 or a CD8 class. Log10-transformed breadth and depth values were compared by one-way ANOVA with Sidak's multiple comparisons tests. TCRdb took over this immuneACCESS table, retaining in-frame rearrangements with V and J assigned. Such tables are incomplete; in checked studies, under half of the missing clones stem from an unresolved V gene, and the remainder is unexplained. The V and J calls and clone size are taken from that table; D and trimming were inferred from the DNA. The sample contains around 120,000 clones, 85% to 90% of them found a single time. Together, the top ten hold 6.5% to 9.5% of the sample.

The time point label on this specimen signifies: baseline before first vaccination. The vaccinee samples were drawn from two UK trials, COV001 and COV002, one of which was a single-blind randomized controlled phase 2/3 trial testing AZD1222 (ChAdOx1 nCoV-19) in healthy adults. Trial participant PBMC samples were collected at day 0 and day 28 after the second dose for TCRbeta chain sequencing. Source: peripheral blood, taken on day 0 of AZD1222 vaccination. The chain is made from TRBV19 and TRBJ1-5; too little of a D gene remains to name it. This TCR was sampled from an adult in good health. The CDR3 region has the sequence CASSIDVGGQPQHF. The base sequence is TGTGCCAGTAGTATAGACGTGGGCGGACAGCCCCAGCATTTT.